Here is one T cell receptor beta chain with its context. The CDR3 extends over 16 amino acids. Germline V gene lookup returns CDR1 MGHRA and CDR2 YSYEKL. V was pared by 0 bases and J by 1 base, with 12 bases between. The data were obtained in a study of T-cell memory formation after mild COVID-19. The 5'RACE method, run with constant-segment primers, produced TCR alpha and TCR beta cDNA libraries (carrying sample barcodes and UMIs). TCRdb called the 5' RACE reads again in MiXCR, with one record for every CDR3 protein. Among about 150,000 distinct CDR3 sequences, under 30% were seen once, and the ten largest hold roughly 25%.

The receptor's source is an adult woman who had mild COVID-19 (a few samples of this study predate the infection). Cell type and time point are not known. The sequenced sample consisted of PBMCs or a T cell subset sorted from them (not recorded which). The rearrangement uses TRBV4-1 and TRBJ1-1, with TRBD1 as a possible D gene (5 bases). CDR3 residues: CASSQELRTSNTEAFF. The CDR3 DNA reads as TGCGCCAGCAGCCAAGAATTGCGGACATCGAACACTGAAGCTTTCTTT.